This TCR beta chain derives from a study of T cells in Graves' hyperthyroidism and ophthalmopathy. Study findings and constraints: Blood shared most expanded thyroid clonotypes above 0.001. Ophthalmopathy stood apart from stable hyperthyroidism in a 13 V-J model.

Germline V gene data show CDR1 as GTSNPN and CDR2 as SVGIG (reference sequence). The CDR3 loop spans 16 amino acids. V shed 5 bases, J shed 0 bases, and the junction held 5 bases outside the gene matches. This clonotype was picked up a small number of times. Its target is unknown. RNA transcripts yielded amplified TCR beta CDR3 regions. With the HTBI primer set, the TCR CDR3 went through a first round of RT-PCR. Using its own MiXCR run on the multiplex PCR reads, TCRdb lists one record per CDR3 protein. The sample yields hundreds of thousands of distinct CDR3 sequences, 15% to 20% seen once. Fresh 10 ml peripheral blood yielded PBMCs.

The chain uses TRBV30 and TRBJ2-6, with 9 bases lining up with TRBD2. The receptor was derived from a middle-aged man with Graves' ophthalmopathy. The sequencing sample was made of blood. The CDR3: CAWLAGLSSGANVLTF. In DNA form, the CDR3 reads TGTGCCTGGCTAGCGGGATTATCCTCTGGGGCCAACGTCCTGACTTTC.